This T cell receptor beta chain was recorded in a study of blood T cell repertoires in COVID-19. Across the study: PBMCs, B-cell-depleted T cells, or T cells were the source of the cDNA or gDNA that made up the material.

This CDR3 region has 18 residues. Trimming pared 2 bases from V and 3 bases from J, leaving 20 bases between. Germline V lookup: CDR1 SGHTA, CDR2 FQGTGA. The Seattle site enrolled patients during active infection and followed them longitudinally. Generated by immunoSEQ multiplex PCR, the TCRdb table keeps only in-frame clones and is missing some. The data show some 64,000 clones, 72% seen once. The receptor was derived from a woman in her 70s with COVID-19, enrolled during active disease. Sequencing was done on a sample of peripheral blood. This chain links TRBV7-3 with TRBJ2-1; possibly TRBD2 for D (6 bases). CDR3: CASSLFLRGSGHYNEQFF. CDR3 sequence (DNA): TGTGCCAGCAGCTTATTTTTAAGAGGTAGCGGACACTACAATGAGCAGTTCTTC.